The 2 T cell receptor beta chains reported below all come from one sample, sequenced in a study of follicular helper T cells after annual influenza vaccination. Specified time point: 2014-2015 season, pre-vaccination. Assay used: immunoSEQ multiplex PCR; TCRdb lists only in-frame clones, some missing. The table has roughly 13,000 clones, approximately 84% seen once. The starting material was CXCR5- memory CD4+ T cells sorted from blood, obtained on the day of influenza vaccination. These receptors came from an adult who received the influenza vaccine.

V usage is TRBV7-2 and J usage is TRBJ1-1; tentative D call: TRBD1 (5 bases). With 2 bases removed from V and 7 bases from J, the gap between germline ends came to 11 bases. The CDR3 spans 13 residues. CDR1 and CDR2 from the germline V gene are SGHTA and FQGNSA. The CDR3 DNA is TGTGCCAGCAGCTTAACGGGGACCGTTGAAGCTTTCTTT. This sequence encodes CASSLTGTVEAFF.

In regard to this clone: At the DNA level, this CDR3 is encoded by other sequences in the same sample as well. J is TRBJ1-2 and V is TRBV5-1; 12 nucleotides agree with TRBD1. There are 15 residues in the CDR3. Trimming at V came to 1 base and at J to 7 bases, leaving 5 bases not matched to a gene. In germline, CDR1 is SGHRS, CDR2 YFSETQ. The CDR3 reads CASSLLGQGAGGYTF. In nucleotides, the CDR3 is TGCGCCAGCAGCTTGCTGGGACAGGGGGCGGGTGGCTACACCTTC.